This is a list of T cell receptor beta chains from one sample in a study of blood T cells in healthy people across ages. MiXCR, applied by TCRdb to the 5' RACE reads, yields one record per CDR3 protein. The data contain more than 800,000 distinct CDR3 sequences, 40% to 50% of them singletons. Sequenced: blood. Source of these receptors: a woman in her fifties or sixties in good health. CDR3s include the opening cysteine and the closing phenylalanine or tryptophan. Fields, in order: V gene, D gene, clone size, J gene, CDR3 protein, CDR3 DNA. A D gene is named only where the DNA matches it firmly. Size is stated for part of the rows, as once, few or many counts, or as a class when the clone is expanded.

>TRBV6-5|.|.|TRBJ2-7
CASTPDTGYEQYF
TGTGCCAGCACCCCTGACACCGGCTACGAGCAGTACTTC
>TRBV7-3|.|.|TRBJ2-5
CASSRGGFETQYF
TGTGCCAGCAGCCGTGGAGGGTTTGAGACCCAGTACTTC
>TRBV27|.|.|TRBJ1-4
CASTLRRGEKLFF
TGTGCCAGCACCTTGCGGAGGGGTGAAAAACTGTTTTTT
>TRBV4-2|.|few|TRBJ2-3
CASSQGQDTQYF
TGTGCCAGCAGCCAAGGTCAAGATACGCAGTATTTT
>TRBV10-2|TRBD1|.|TRBJ2-3
CASSKSGTGLDTQYF
TGCGCCAGCAGCAAATCCGGGACAGGGCTCGATACGCAGTATTTT
>TRBV20-1|TRBD2|.|TRBJ2-3
CSANRLAGGPTGDTQYF
TGCAGTGCTAACCGACTAGCGGGAGGCCCTACGGGAGATACGCAGTATTTT
>TRBV9|.|.|TRBJ1-1
CASSVEAGTALNTEAFF
TGTGCCAGCAGCGTAGAGGCAGGTACTGCACTGAACACTGAAGCTTTCTTT
>TRBV5-1|TRBD1|.|TRBJ2-7
CASSTSSGQGAREQYF
TGCGCCAGCAGCACCTCTTCTGGACAGGGGGCGCGTGAGCAGTACTTC
>TRBV6-1|.|few|TRBJ2-3
CASRARETGALRTDTQYF
TGTGCCAGCAGAGCCCGGGAGACGGGAGCACTGAGGACAGATACGCAGTATTTT
>TRBV6-2/TRBV6-3|.|.|TRBJ2-1
CAATANNEQFF
TGTGCCGCCACAGCTAACAATGAGCAGTTCTTC
>TRBV29-1|.|few|TRBJ1-2
CSVDWGGWGYTF
TGCAGCGTGGACTGGGGTGGTTGGGGCTACACCTTC
>TRBV7-9|.|.|TRBJ1-5
CASSSPDQPQHF
TGTGCCAGCAGCTCCCCCGATCAGCCCCAGCATTTT
>TRBV6-1|TRBD2|few|TRBJ2-1
CATETMAPGSAGFGEQFF
TGTGCTACCGAGACCATGGCTCCGGGCTCAGCGGGGTTTGGTGAGCAGTTCTTC
>TRBV20-1|.|.|TRBJ1-6
CSAPLRGSSSYNSPLHF
TGCAGTGCTCCGCTCCGGGGAAGCAGCTCCTATAATTCACCCCTCCACTTT
>TRBV20-1|TRBD1|once|TRBJ1-5
CSAGATGAPTSYDQPQHF
TGCAGTGCTGGAGCAACAGGGGCCCCAACCTCCTACGATCAGCCCCAGCATTTT
>TRBV10-3|.|few|TRBJ2-1
CAISERLGNEQFF
TGTGCCATCAGTGAGCGACTAGGCAATGAGCAGTTCTTC
>TRBV6-5|TRBD1|once|TRBJ2-1
CASRTGEKEQFF
TGTGCCAGCAGGACAGGGGAGAAGGAGCAGTTCTTC
>TRBV6-5|TRBD2|few|TRBJ2-1
CASSYSISGGYNEQFF
TGTGCCAGCAGTTACTCAATCAGCGGGGGTTACAATGAGCAGTTCTTC
>TRBV20-1|TRBD2|.|TRBJ2-3
CSARDIPPGAGVSDTQYF
TGCAGTGCTAGAGATATCCCGCCCGGGGCGGGAGTTTCAGATACGCAGTATTTT
>TRBV30|TRBD1|once|TRBJ1-5
CAWRRQGAGQPQHF
TGTGCCTGGAGGAGACAGGGGGCTGGGCAGCCCCAGCATTTT
>TRBV10-3|.|few|TRBJ1-2
CALRTADGYTF
TGTGCCCTACGGACAGCTGATGGCTACACCTTC
>TRBV5-1|TRBD1|.|TRBJ1-4
CASSLEQGGWKLFF
TGCGCCAGCAGCTTGGAGCAGGGGGGGTGGAAACTGTTTTTT
>TRBV2|TRBD1|.|TRBJ2-7
CASSEEQGNEQYF
TGTGCCAGCAGTGAAGAACAGGGGAACGAGCAGTACTTC
>TRBV20-1|.|.|TRBJ2-7
CSVPEGLYEQYF
TGCAGTGTTCCCGAAGGATTATACGAGCAGTACTTC
>TRBV19|.|.|TRBJ2-7
CASTEGVGNEQYF
TGTGCCAGTACCGAGGGAGTAGGGAACGAGCAGTACTTC
>TRBV29-1|TRBD1|.|TRBJ1-5
CSVETGGQPQHF
TGCAGCGTTGAAACAGGGGGACAGCCCCAGCATTTT
>TRBV20-1|.|.|TRBJ2-7
CRALGGSEQYF
TGCAGGGCCTTAGGTGGGAGCGAGCAGTACTTC
>TRBV5-1|TRBD2|.|TRBJ2-5
CASSQLAGGGETQYF
TGCGCCAGCAGCCAACTAGCGGGAGGTGGGGAGACCCAGTACTTC
>TRBV2|TRBD2|.|TRBJ2-1
CASRRESWNEQFF
TGTGCCAGCAGGCGGGAGTCGTGGAATGAGCAGTTCTTC
>TRBV28|.|.|TRBJ2-7
CASSATDGYSYEQYF
TGTGCCAGCAGTGCTACGGACGGTTACTCCTACGAGCAGTACTTC
>TRBV4-1|.|few|TRBJ2-1
CASSQDWGPRWGQFF
TGCGCCAGCAGCCAAGATTGGGGCCCGCGATGGGGGCAGTTCTTC
>TRBV6-1|TRBD2|few|TRBJ2-3
CASSPRTSGRPTDTQYF
TGTGCCAGCAGTCCCAGGACTAGCGGAAGACCCACAGATACGCAGTATTTT
>TRBV6-5|.|.|TRBJ2-1
CASSGTQKGGEQFF
TGTGCCAGCTCCGGGACACAGAAAGGTGGTGAGCAGTTCTTC
>TRBV7-3|.|few|TRBJ2-5
CASSSNLGHEQYF
TGTGCCAGCAGCTCGAACCTAGGGCATGAGCAGTACTTC
>TRBV7-9|TRBD1|.|TRBJ2-7
CATEGQLYEQYF
TGTGCCACAGAGGGACAGCTCTACGAGCAGTACTTC
>TRBV7-6|TRBD2|.|TRBJ2-7
CAASSGSGGEQYF
TGTGCAGCCTCTAGCGGGAGTGGAGGCGAGCAGTACTTC
>TRBV28|.|.|TRBJ2-1
CVSSPEGATYNEQFF
TGTGTCAGCAGTCCGGAGGGGGCGACTTACAATGAGCAGTTCTTC
>TRBV5-5|TRBD1|.|TRBJ2-7
CASSWVTGQGSYEQYF
TGTGCCAGCAGCTGGGTAACGGGACAGGGCTCCTACGAGCAGTACTTC
>TRBV14|TRBD1|.|TRBJ1-4
CASRRGQRDEKLFF
TGTGCCAGCAGACGGGGACAGCGCGATGAAAAACTGTTTTTT
>TRBV4-1|.|.|TRBJ1-4
CASSQGAGKLFF
TGCGCCAGCAGCCAAGGGGCCGGGAAACTGTTTTTT
>TRBV6-1|TRBD1|.|TRBJ2-6
CAGRTGSGGANVLTF
TGTGCCGGCCGGACAGGTTCGGGTGGGGCCAACGTCCTGACTTTC
>TRBV27|.|.|TRBJ2-5
CASSLYGVSETQYF
TGTGCCAGCAGTTTATACGGAGTGTCCGAGACCCAGTACTTC
>TRBV4-1|.|many|TRBJ2-7
CASSQDIGPGWEQYF
TGCGCCAGCAGCCAAGATATTGGACCGGGGTGGGAGCAGTACTTC
>TRBV2|.|many|TRBJ2-7
CASSEQGYEQYF
TGTGCCAGCAGTGAACAGGGTTACGAGCAGTACTTC
>TRBV6-5|TRBD2|few|TRBJ2-5
CASSSGTSGSGDEQYF
TGTGCCAGCAGTTCCGGGACTAGCGGGAGTGGGGATGAGCAGTACTTC
>TRBV27|.|few|TRBJ2-1
CASSLFGRGNEQFF
TGTGCCAGCAGTTTATTCGGTCGCGGCAATGAGCAGTTCTTC
>TRBV13|TRBD1|few|TRBJ2-6
CASSLGQGIAGANVLTF
TGTGCCAGCAGCTTGGGACAGGGGATTGCCGGGGCCAACGTCCTGACTTTC
>TRBV7-9|.|.|TRBJ1-1
CASSTKSNTEAFF
TGTGCCAGCAGCACGAAATCGAACACTGAAGCTTTCTTT
>TRBV3-1|TRBD2|once|TRBJ2-3
CASSQHGLAGIQDTQYF
TGTGCCAGCAGCCAACACGGACTAGCGGGGATACAAGATACGCAGTATTTT
>TRBV20-1|.|.|TRBJ2-7
CSALPLAAYEQYF
TGCAGTGCCCTCCCACTAGCAGCCTACGAGCAGTACTTC